A selection of T cell receptor beta chains follows, all from one sample in a study of T cell responses to AZD1222 COVID-19 vaccine. Some clones are missing from TCRdb's copy, which holds only in-frame ones; the method was immunoSEQ multiplex PCR. The sample lists about 110,000 clones; approximately 86% were seen once. The starting material was peripheral blood, obtained on day 0 of AZD1222 vaccination. The source of these receptors is an adult in good health. Both conserved end residues are part of each CDR3. A D gene is named only where the DNA matches it firmly. The size entry is marked missing in some rows and otherwise reads once, few, many or a size class.

D	V	J	size	DNA	CDR3
NA	TRBV5-1	TRBJ2-7	NA	TGCGCCAGCAGCTTGGGGGGAGCCAATATGGTCTACGAGCAGTACTTC	CASSLGGANMVYEQYF
NA	TRBV2	TRBJ1-5	NA	TGTGCCAGCACCCTGGGGGGTGATAGCAATCAGCCCCAGCATTTT	CASTLGGDSNQPQHF
TRBD1	TRBV7-8	TRBJ1-5	NA	TGTGCCAGCAGCACCGACAGGGGGCGGAATCAGCCCCAGCATTTT	CASSTDRGRNQPQHF
NA	TRBV21-1	TRBJ2-3	NA	TGTGCCAGCAGCAAAGCGCTAGCAGATACGCAGTATTTT	CASSKALADTQYF
NA	TRBV5-4	TRBJ2-2	NA	TGTGCCAGCAGCTTGGGGGGCGGGACAGTGAACACCGGGGAGCTGTTTTTT	CASSLGGGTVNTGELFF
NA	TRBV7-7	TRBJ1-3	NA	TGTGCCAGCAGCTTGGGGGGTGCTGGAAACACCATATATTTT	CASSLGGAGNTIYF
NA	TRBV27	TRBJ1-2	NA	TGTGCCAGCAGTTTATCGGGGTGGGTTGGCTACACCTTC	CASSLSGWVGYTF
TRBD1	TRBV5-1	TRBJ1-2	few	TGCGCCAGCAGCCTCGGACAGGGGGAAGGCTACACCTTC	CASSLGQGEGYTF
NA	TRBV10-1	TRBJ2-7	NA	TGCGCCAGCGGGACATCCTCCTACGAGCAGTACTTC	CASGTSSYEQYF
NA	TRBV4-1	TRBJ2-1	NA	TGCGCCAGCAGCCATGGGTCGGGAAAGAACAATGAGCAGTTCTTC	CASSHGSGKNNEQFF
TRBD2	TRBV4-1	TRBJ2-7	NA	TGCGCCAGCAGCCAAGAGGCTAGCGGGTACTCCTACGAGCAGTACTTC	CASSQEASGYSYEQYF
NA	TRBV6-4	TRBJ1-5	NA	TGTGCCAGCAGCGCAGGGTTTGGGCAGCCCCAGCATTTT	CASSAGFGQPQHF
NA	TRBV11-3	TRBJ1-2	few	TGTGCCAGCAGCACACCGCGGAGAGTTAATGGCTACACCTTC	CASSTPRRVNGYTF
TRBD2	TRBV6-5	TRBJ2-5	NA	TGTGCCAGCATTCTTGCGGGGGGAAGGGGGGAGACCCAGTACTTC	CASILAGGRGETQYF
NA	TRBV20-1	TRBJ2-3	once	TGCAGTGCTAGTCGTCGGAAAAGCACAGATACGCAGTATTTT	CSASRRKSTDTQYF
NA	TRBV16	TRBJ1-1	NA	TGTGCCAGCCGAAGACAGGCGAACACTGAAGCTTTCTTT	CASRRQANTEAFF
NA	TRBV6-2/TRBV6-3	TRBJ2-2	NA	TGTGCCAGCAGTTATTGGGAATCCGGGGAGCTGTTTTTT	CASSYWESGELFF
NA	TRBV5-1	TRBJ1-1	NA	TGCGCCAGCAGCTTGGGGGACGGATACACTGAAGCTTTCTTT	CASSLGDGYTEAFF
NA	TRBV5-5	TRBJ1-1	once	TGTGCCAGCAGCTCCGGGACATCGGTCAACACTGAAGCTTTCTTT	CASSSGTSVNTEAFF
TRBD2	TRBV6-5	TRBJ2-5	NA	TGTGCCAGCAGTTACTCGAGCGGGGTTTCAGAGACCCAGTACTTC	CASSYSSGVSETQYF
NA	TRBV19	TRBJ1-4	NA	TGTGCCAGTATCCCCCCCTCGAGCCCGATAAAATTGTTTTTT	CASIPPSSPIKLFF
TRBD1	TRBV28	TRBJ1-4	NA	TGTGCCAGCAGGTCGACAGGGGCCCCGCCAGGTGAAAAACTGTTTTTT	CASRSTGAPPGEKLFF
NA	TRBV3-1/TRBV3-2	TRBJ1-4	NA	TGTGCCAGCAGCCGATTAGGGGGAGGTGAAAAACTGTTTTTT	CASSRLGGGEKLFF
TRBD1	TRBV6-5	TRBJ2-2	NA	TGTGCCAGCAGTTCCGGACAGGGGGCTAAGACCGGGGAGCTGTTTTTT	CASSSGQGAKTGELFF
NA	TRBV5-6	TRBJ1-1	NA	TGTGCCAGCAGCTTAGAGTATGGCGGCCGGAACACTGAAGCTTTCTTT	CASSLEYGGRNTEAFF
NA	TRBV6-5	TRBJ1-6	NA	TGTGCCAGCAGTTCATCGGACAGAACAAATTCACCCCTCCACTTT	CASSSSDRTNSPLHF
NA	TRBV4-2	TRBJ1-4	NA	TGTGCCAGCAGCCAAGGACAGGAGAATAATGAAAAACTGTTTTTT	CASSQGQENNEKLFF
NA	TRBV5-4	TRBJ2-5	NA	TGTGCCAGCAGCACGACAGGAGGGGAGACCCAGTACTTC	CASSTTGGETQYF
TRBD1	TRBV6-5	TRBJ2-7	NA	TGTGCCAGCAGTTATAGGGACAGGGGTCCCGAGCAGTACTTC	CASSYRDRGPEQYF
NA	TRBV11-2	TRBJ1-2	NA	TGTGCCAGCAGACCATGGACGGATTCAAACTATGGCTACACCTTC	CASRPWTDSNYGYTF
NA	TRBV2	TRBJ1-6	NA	TGTGCCAGTGGAGTAGGGGGTAAGGGGAGTTCACCCCTCCACTTT	CASGVGGKGSSPLHF
TRBD2	TRBV7-9	TRBJ2-3	NA	TGTGCCAGCAGCCGGGCGGGGGGCACAGATACGCAGTATTTT	CASSRAGGTDTQYF
NA	TRBV20-1	TRBJ2-4	NA	TGCAGTGCTGGTGGGGTGGCACAGGTCAGGGAAAACATTCAGTACTTC	CSAGGVAQVRENIQYF
NA	TRBV15	TRBJ2-1	NA	TGTGCCACCAGCAGAGAAGTCCTGGGACACCGCCTCTACAATGAGCAGTTCTTC	CATSREVLGHRLYNEQFF
TRBD1	TRBV27	TRBJ1-5	NA	TGTGCCAGCAAACCACAGGGGGCAGGAACTCAGCCCCAGCATTTT	CASKPQGAGTQPQHF
TRBD2	TRBV11-2	TRBJ2-3	NA	TGTGCCAGCAGCTTTGGGGCTAGCGGGGAGGATACGCAGTATTTT	CASSFGASGEDTQYF
NA	TRBV11-1	TRBJ1-5	once	TGTGCCAGCAGCTTGAGACAGGCCAGCAATCAGCCCCAGCATTTT	CASSLRQASNQPQHF
TRBD1	TRBV12-3/TRBV12-4	TRBJ1-1	once	TGTGCCAGCAGTTTCATGGGGACAGCCGAAGCTTTCTTT	CASSFMGTAEAFF
TRBD2	TRBV6-5	TRBJ2-5	NA	TGTGCCGTCCCCCCGGGGGGGATCCAAGAGACCCAGTACTTC	CAVPPGGIQETQYF
TRBD1	TRBV30	TRBJ2-7	NA	TGTGCCTGGGACAGGGTCATGGGGTACGAGCAGTACTTC	CAWDRVMGYEQYF
NA	TRBV29-1	TRBJ1-6	NA	TGCAGCGTTGGGATGACAGATAATTCACCCCTCCACTTT	CSVGMTDNSPLHF
NA	TRBV3-1/TRBV3-2	TRBJ1-3	NA	TGTGCCAGCAGCCAAGGCATCAGGAGAAACACCATATATTTT	CASSQGIRRNTIYF